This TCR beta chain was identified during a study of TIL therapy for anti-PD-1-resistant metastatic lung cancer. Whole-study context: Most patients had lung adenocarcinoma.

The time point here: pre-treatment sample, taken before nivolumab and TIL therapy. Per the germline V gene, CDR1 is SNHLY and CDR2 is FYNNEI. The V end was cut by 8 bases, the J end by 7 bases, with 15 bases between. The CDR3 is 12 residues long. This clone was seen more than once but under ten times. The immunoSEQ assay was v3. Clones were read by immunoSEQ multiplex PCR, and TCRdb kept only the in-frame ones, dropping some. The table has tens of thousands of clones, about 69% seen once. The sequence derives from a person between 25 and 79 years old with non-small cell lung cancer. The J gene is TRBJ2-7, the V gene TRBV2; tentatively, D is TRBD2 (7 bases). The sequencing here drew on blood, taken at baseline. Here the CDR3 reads CASSMGGLEQYF. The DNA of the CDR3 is TGTGCCAGCTCGATGGGGGGGCTGGAGCAGTACTTC.